This TCR beta chain was found in a study of T cell responses to AZD1222 COVID-19 vaccine. General study findings and limits: The study identified only a handful of AZD1222 recipients as seropositive at baseline. The study reported that nearly half of spike-specific TCRs target unmutated variant regions. Without day 14 samples, only post-peak T cell repertoires were studied.

To note about this clone: Its specificity is not known. One end of the junction is discordant with germline, which a read error may explain.

CDR1 and CDR2 (germline): SNHLY, FYNNEI. This CDR3 is built from 14 residues. Here immunoSEQ multiplex PCR was the method, and the copy in TCRdb shows in-frame clones only, minus some. This table has 120,000 or so clones, roughly nine tenths appearing once. This sequence originates from an adult in good health. The rearrangement uses TRBV2 and TRBJ2-4, with TRBD2 identical over 16 bases. The sequencing here drew on peripheral blood, taken on day 0 of AZD1222 vaccination. The CDR3 is CASSPEGTSGGAHF. The CDR3 DNA sequence: TGTGCCAGCTCCCCCGAGGGGACTAGCGGGGGGGCTCACTTC.